Below, 21 T cell receptor beta chains from the same sample are listed, as sequenced in a study of molecular identifiers for immune sequencing clone quantification. MiXCR, run by TCRdb on the PCR reads, gives a single entry per CDR3 protein. The table has about 510,000 distinct CDR3 sequences, roughly 24% seen once. Sequences were obtained from naive CD8+ T cells from blood, with Jurkat cell RNA spiked in. Subset defined: FACS-sorted CD8+CD4-CCR7+CD45RA+ naive T cells. The receptor set was obtained from a human donor in good health. Some libraries in this study had Jurkat cell RNA spiked in.

The V call is TRBV27, the J call TRBJ2-1, with 9 nucleotides matching TRBD2. Unmatched junction bases numbered 4, after V lost 4 bases and J lost 6 bases. CDR1 and CDR2 (germline): MNHEY, SMNVEV (reference sequence). There are 14 residues in the CDR3. Written as DNA, the CDR3 is TGTGCCAGCAGTTATAGCGGGGGCCGCAATGAGCAGTTCTTC. Translated, it gives CASSYSGGRNEQFF.

In the case of this clonotype: A junction end diverges from the germline sequence, so it may reflect a read error. The chain links TRBV19 to TRBJ2-1; perhaps TRBD2 as D (7 bases). This CDR3 spans 15 amino acids. The germline V gene has CDR1 LNHDA and CDR2 SQIVND (reference sequence). The CDR3 sequence: CASSLGGESYKEQFF. For the CDR3, the DNA is TGTGCCAGTAGCTTAGGGGGGGAATCCTACAAGGAGCAGTTCTTC. Drawing the rest from reference TRBV19 and TRBJ2-1, the complete variable domain is DGGITQSPKYLFRKEGQNVTLSCEQNLNHDAMYWYRQDPGQGLRLIYYSQIVNDFQKGDIAEGYSVSREKKESFPLTVTSAQKNPTAFYLCASSLGGESYKEQFFGPGTRLTVL.

This clonotype occurred a few times. This chain uses TRBV3-1 with TRBJ2-1; D perhaps matches TRBD1 (5 bases). CDR3 size: 15 residues. The ends were cut back, 4 bases at V and 3 bases at J, with 13 bases in the middle. Germline values: CDR1 LGHDT, CDR2 YNNKEL (reference sequence). The CDR3 DNA is TGTGCCAGCAGCCCAGGGATCAAGAACTACAATGAGCAGTTCTTC. This codes for CASSPGIKNYNEQFF.

Regarding this clonotype: This may stem from a read error, because a much larger clone lies one nucleotide away. This is likely a read error, given that the CDR3 carries no conserved phenylalanine or tryptophan at its end. The chain uses TRBV30 and TRBJ2-4, with unresolved D. The ends were cut back, 5 bases at V and 1 base at J, with 6 bases in the middle. This CDR3 contains 12 residues. CDR1 and CDR2 (germline): GTSNPN, SVGIG (reference sequence). Here the CDR3 reads CAWSGAKNIQYY. Here the CDR3 DNA reads TGTGCCTGGTCCGGGGCCAAAAACATTCAGTACTAC.

A word on this clonotype: An end of the junction differs from the germline gene, which may be a read error. The rearrangement uses TRBV7-9 and TRBJ1-1; no definite D call. Looked up from germline, CDR1 is SEHNR and CDR2 is FQNEAQ (reference sequence). CDR3 size: 13 residues. CDR3 DNA sequence: TGTGCCAGCAGCCCGATTGAGGTCACTGTAGCTTTCTTT. Protein sequence: CASSPIEVTVAFF.

On this clonotype: With a much larger clone just one base away, this may be a read error. The V and J genes are TRBV12-3 or TRBV12-4 and TRBJ2-7; D is possibly TRBD1 (5 bases). The CDR3 extends over 12 amino acids. In nucleotides, the CDR3 is TGTGCCAGCAGTGGGGCGAGTTTCGAGCTGTACTTC. Its protein is CASSGASFELYF.

Details on this clonotype: It may be a read error: a sequence one base away is much more abundant. The chain has TRBV2 and TRBJ2-7; TRBD2 agrees at 11 bases. V gave up 6 bases and J gave up 1 base; unmatched junction bases: 5. This CDR3 comprises 15 residues. The germline V gene has CDR1 SNHLY and CDR2 FYNNEI. Here the CDR3 reads CASRAGTSGSYEQYF. The CDR3, as DNA: TGTGCCAGCAGGGCCGGGACTAGCGGATCCTACGAGCAGTACTTC.

Only one count was recorded for this clonotype. The CDR3 carries no conserved terminal phenylalanine or tryptophan, so it likely arises from a read error. This chain uses TRBV6-5 with TRBJ2-7; D is possibly TRBD1 (6 bases). This CDR3 has 14 residues. Looked up from germline, CDR1 is MNHEY and CDR2 is SVGAGI. CDR3 bases: TGTGCCAGCAGTGAATGGGACAATGCCTACGTGCAGTACTCC. Residues: CASSEWDNAYVQYS.

The chain carries TRBV29-1 and TRBJ1-2; unclear D gene. The CDR3 runs 12 residues. Trimming shortened V by 4 bases and J by 3 bases, and 9 bases separated the two germline ends. Germline V gene lookup returns CDR1 SQVTM and CDR2 ANQGSEA. The CDR3 DNA follows: TGCAGCGTTGTTATAGCGGACTATGGCTACACCTTC. It specifies CSVVIADYGYTF. Full variable domain (rest looked up from reference TRBV29-1 and TRBJ1-2): SAVISQKPSRDICQRGTSLTIQCQVDSQVTMMFWYRQQPGQSLTLIATANQGSEATYESGFVIDKFPISRPNLTFSTLTVSNMSPEDSSIYLCSVVIADYGYTFGSGTRLTVV.

This clonotype was seen ten or more times. The chain employs TRBV12-3 or TRBV12-4 and TRBJ2-2, with 11 bases aligning to TRBD2. Trimming cost V 6 bases and J 3 bases; bases outside gene matches: 9. This CDR3 contains 17 residues. CDR3 DNA: TGTGCCAGCAGCCATGCACTAGCGGGAGATTACACCGGGGAGCTGTTTTTT. It encodes CASSHALAGDYTGELFF.

This clonotype was counted only a few times. The J gene is TRBJ2-2, the V gene TRBV27; 10 bases line up with TRBD2. Germline values: CDR1 MNHEY, CDR2 SMNVEV (reference sequence). V dropped 0 bases and J dropped 5; count of bases not matched to a gene: 3. The length of the CDR3 is 16 residues. The CDR3 coding sequence is TGTGCCAGCAGTTTATCTGGGACTAGCGTAACCGGGGAGCTGTTTTTT. This codes for CASSLSGTSVTGELFF.

This clonotype appeared many times. The rearrangement uses TRBV6-5 and TRBJ1-1; 7 nucleotides agree with TRBD1. CDR1 and CDR2 (germline): MNHEY, SVGAGI. After removal of 8 bases from V and 0 bases from J, the junction contained 12 bases not matched to a gene. The CDR3 totals 16 residues. The CDR3 region is CASRPGQWSMNTEAFF. CDR3 DNA sequence: TGTGCCAGCCGACCGGGACAGTGGAGTATGAACACTGAAGCTTTCTTT.

As to this clonotype: Germline is not matched at one junction end, which may reflect a read error. This chain joins TRBV20-1 and TRBJ1-5; tentative D call: TRBD1 (5 bases). This CDR3 comprises 15 residues. Germline CDR1 DFQATT, CDR2 SNEGSKA (reference sequence). CDR3 sequence reads: CSARGASNAEQPQHF. The CDR3 DNA follows: TGCAGCGCTAGAGGGGCTTCCAACGCGGAACAGCCCCAGCATTTT.

This clonotype was counted a few times. V usage is TRBV30 and J usage is TRBJ2-1; no clear D gene. The CDR3 has 12 residues. V gave up 0 bases and J gave up 6 bases, with 6 bases separating them. Per the germline V gene, CDR1 is GTSNPN and CDR2 is SVGIG (reference sequence). The CDR3 sequence: CAWSVISNEQFF. For the CDR3, the DNA is TGTGCCTGGAGTGTAATTTCCAATGAGCAGTTCTTC.

The table lists this clonotype with many counts. V and J are TRBV5-6 and TRBJ2-7, with TRBD2 matching 11 bases. The trim removed 0 bases at V and 3 bases at J, leaving 2 bases unmatched. The CDR3 is 15 amino acids. In germline, CDR1 is SGHDT, CDR2 YYEEEE. In nucleotides, the CDR3 is TGTGCCAGCAGCTTGGCCGGGACTAGCGGCTACGAGCAGTACTTC. Translation: CASSLAGTSGYEQYF.

This clonotype came up many times. This chain connects TRBV6-5 to TRBJ1-1; D is unresolved. Germline CDR1 and CDR2: MNHEY and SVGAGI. V was cut by 2 bases and J by 6 bases, with 16 bases left in between. The CDR3 is made up of 15 amino acids. CDR3 region: CASSYLLGEGAEAFF. DNA of the CDR3: TGTGCCAGCAGTTACCTCCTAGGTGAGGGAGCTGAAGCTTTCTTT.

This clonotype was found a few times. The chain uses TRBV19 and TRBJ2-3; no definite D call. Trimming removed 1 base from V and 0 bases from J, with 17 bases in between. This CDR3 spans 18 amino acids. CDR1 LNHDA and CDR2 SQIVND come from the germline V gene (reference sequence). The DNA for the CDR3 is TGTGCCAGTAGTATAGCGGGCTTCGGATTTACTAGCACAGATACGCAGTATTTT. Protein: CASSIAGFGFTSTDTQYF.

This clonotype was seen only a few times. The chain employs TRBV6-6 and TRBJ2-1; 12 nucleotides agree with TRBD2. The CDR3 contains 18 residues. With V trimmed by 2 bases and J by 5 bases, 10 bases remained unmatched. Germline V gene data show CDR1 as MNHNY and CDR2 as SVGAGI (reference sequence). The CDR3 loop reads CASSYETSGRSPHNEQFF. CDR3 DNA: TGTGCCAGCAGTTACGAGACTAGCGGGAGATCCCCCCACAATGAGCAGTTCTTC.

Regarding this clonotype: A much larger clone sits a single nucleotide away, making a read error possible. Lacking the conserved final phenylalanine or tryptophan, this CDR3 likely reflects a read error. The genes are TRBV30 and TRBJ2-5, with D perhaps TRBD1 (5 bases). The V end lost 1 base, the J end lost 5 bases, and 17 bases lay between the germline ends. CDR3 length: 15 amino acids. Germline-derived CDR1 and CDR2 are GTSNPN and SVGIG (reference sequence). The CDR3 protein is CAWSEGAWVHETQYL. The CDR3, as DNA: TGTGCCTGGAGTGAAGGGGCCTGGGTGCACGAGACCCAGTACCTC.

Concerning this clonotype itself: At one end the junction does not follow the germline gene, possibly because of a read error. V usage is TRBV6-2 or TRBV6-3 and J usage is TRBJ2-1, with 12 bases fitting TRBD2. The CDR3 is 12 residues long. Germline CDR1 MNHEY, CDR2 SVGEGT. The CDR3 nucleotides read TGTGCCAGCAGTACGGGACTAGCGGGTTACCGCTTC. Its translation is CASSTGLAGYRF.

The table lists this clonotype with a few counts. V and J are TRBV19 and TRBJ2-7, with a tentative D call TRBD1 (6 bases). Trimming stripped 3 bases from V and 2 bases from J, with 11 bases between. This CDR3 is built from 14 residues. Germline V gene sequence: CDR1 LNHDA, CDR2 SQIVND (reference sequence). In nucleotides, the CDR3 is TGTGCCAGTAGTATTGGACAGTTCCCCTACGAGCAGTACTTC. Translating it yields CASSIGQFPYEQYF.